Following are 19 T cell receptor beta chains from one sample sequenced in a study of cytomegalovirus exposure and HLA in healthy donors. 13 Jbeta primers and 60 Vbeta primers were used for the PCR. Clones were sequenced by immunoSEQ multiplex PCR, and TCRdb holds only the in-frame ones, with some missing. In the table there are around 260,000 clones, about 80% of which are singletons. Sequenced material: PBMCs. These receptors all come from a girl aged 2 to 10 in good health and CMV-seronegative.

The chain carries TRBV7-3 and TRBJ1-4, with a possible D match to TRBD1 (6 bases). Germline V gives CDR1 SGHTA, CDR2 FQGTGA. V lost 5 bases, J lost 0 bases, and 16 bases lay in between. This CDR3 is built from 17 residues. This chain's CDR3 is CASSLRDKNATNEKLFF. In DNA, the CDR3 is TGTGCCAGCAGCCTCAGGGACAAAAATGCAACTAATGAAAAACTGTTTTTT.

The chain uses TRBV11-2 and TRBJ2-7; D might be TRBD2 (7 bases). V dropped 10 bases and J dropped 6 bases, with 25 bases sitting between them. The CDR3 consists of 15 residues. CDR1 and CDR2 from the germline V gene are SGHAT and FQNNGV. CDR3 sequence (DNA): TGTGCCACCGAGAAAGGGGGGGCAGGGAATCGCGAGCAGTACTTC. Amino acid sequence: CATEKGGAGNREQYF.

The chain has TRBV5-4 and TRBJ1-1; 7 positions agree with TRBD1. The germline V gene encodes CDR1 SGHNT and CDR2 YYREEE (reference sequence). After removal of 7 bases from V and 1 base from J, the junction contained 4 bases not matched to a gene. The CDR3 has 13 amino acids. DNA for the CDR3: TGTGCCAGCCGACAGGGTGAGAACACTGAAGCTTTCTTT. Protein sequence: CASRQGENTEAFF.

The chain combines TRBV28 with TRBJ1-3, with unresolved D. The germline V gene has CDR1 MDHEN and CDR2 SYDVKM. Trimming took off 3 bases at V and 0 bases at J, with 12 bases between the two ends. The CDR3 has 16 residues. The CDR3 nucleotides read TGTGCCAGCAGTTTTCCGCCCAGTCTCTCTGGAAACACCATATATTTT. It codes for CASSFPPSLSGNTIYF.

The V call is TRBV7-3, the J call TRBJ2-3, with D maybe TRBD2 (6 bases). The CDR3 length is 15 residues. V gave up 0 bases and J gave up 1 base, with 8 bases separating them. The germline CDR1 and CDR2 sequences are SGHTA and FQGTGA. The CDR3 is CASSLTGGGTDTQYF. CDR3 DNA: TGTGCCAGCAGCTTAACGGGAGGAGGCACAGATACGCAGTATTTT.

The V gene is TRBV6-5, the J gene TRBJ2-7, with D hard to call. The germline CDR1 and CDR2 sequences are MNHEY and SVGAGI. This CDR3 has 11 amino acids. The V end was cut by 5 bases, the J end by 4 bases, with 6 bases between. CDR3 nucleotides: TGTGCCAGCAGTACTAAATACGAGCAGTACTTC. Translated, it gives CASSTKYEQYF.

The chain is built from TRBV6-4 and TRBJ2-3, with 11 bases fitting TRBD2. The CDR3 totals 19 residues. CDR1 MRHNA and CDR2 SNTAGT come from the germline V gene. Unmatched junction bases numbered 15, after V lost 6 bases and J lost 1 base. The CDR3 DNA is TGTGCCAGCAGCCCTTCAGATACGACTAGCGGGGCACGCACAGATACGCAGTATTTT. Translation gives CASSPSDTTSGARTDTQYF.

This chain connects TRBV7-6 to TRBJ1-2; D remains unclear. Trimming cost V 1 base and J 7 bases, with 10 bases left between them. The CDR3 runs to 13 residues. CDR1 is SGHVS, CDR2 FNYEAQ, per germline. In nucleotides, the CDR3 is TGTGCCAGCAGCTTAGTCCGGGAGGGTGGCTACACCTTC. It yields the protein CASSLVREGGYTF.

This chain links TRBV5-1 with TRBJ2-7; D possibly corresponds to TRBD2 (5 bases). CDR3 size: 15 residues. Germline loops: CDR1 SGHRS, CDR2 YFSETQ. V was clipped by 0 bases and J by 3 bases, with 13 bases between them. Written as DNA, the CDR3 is TGCGCCAGCAGCTTGGTAGTTAGCGCTGACTACGAGCAGTACTTC. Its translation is CASSLVVSADYEQYF. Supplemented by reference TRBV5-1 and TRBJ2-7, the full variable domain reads KAGVTQTPRYLIKTRGQQVTLSCSPISGHRSVSWYQQTPGQGLQFLFEYFSETQRNKGNFPGRFSGRQFSNSRSEMNVSTLELGDSALYLCASSLVVSADYEQYFGPGTRLTVT.

This CDR3 is CASSLVAAGRKQETQYF. The CDR3 coding sequence is TGCGCCAGCAGCTTGGTTGCAGCGGGACGAAAACAAGAGACCCAGTACTTC. The chain employs TRBV5-1 and TRBJ2-5; 7 nucleotides match TRBD2. The CDR3 has 17 residues. J lost 2 bases, V lost 0 bases, and 10 bases had no gene match. CDR1 SGHRS and CDR2 YFSETQ come from the germline V gene.

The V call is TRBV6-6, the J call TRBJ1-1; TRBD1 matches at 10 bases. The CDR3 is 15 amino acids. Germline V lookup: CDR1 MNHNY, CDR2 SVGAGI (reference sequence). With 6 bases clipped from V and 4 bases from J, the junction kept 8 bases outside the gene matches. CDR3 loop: CASRGPGQGPTEAFF. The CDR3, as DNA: TGTGCCAGCAGGGGACCGGGACAGGGGCCCACTGAAGCTTTCTTT.

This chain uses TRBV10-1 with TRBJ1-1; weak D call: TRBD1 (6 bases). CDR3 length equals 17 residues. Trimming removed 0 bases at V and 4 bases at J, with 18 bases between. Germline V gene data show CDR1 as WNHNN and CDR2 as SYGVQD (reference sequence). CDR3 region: CASSESVQGTLGTEAFF. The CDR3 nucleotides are TGCGCCAGCAGTGAGTCGGTTCAGGGGACCCTTGGCACTGAAGCTTTCTTT.

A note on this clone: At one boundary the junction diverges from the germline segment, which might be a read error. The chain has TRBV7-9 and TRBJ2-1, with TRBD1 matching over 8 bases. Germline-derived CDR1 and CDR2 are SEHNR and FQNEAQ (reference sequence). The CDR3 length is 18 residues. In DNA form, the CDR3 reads TGTTCCAGCAGTCTACGGGACAGGATAATGTTCTCCAATATGGAGCAGTTCTTC. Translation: CSSSLRDRIMFSNMEQFF.

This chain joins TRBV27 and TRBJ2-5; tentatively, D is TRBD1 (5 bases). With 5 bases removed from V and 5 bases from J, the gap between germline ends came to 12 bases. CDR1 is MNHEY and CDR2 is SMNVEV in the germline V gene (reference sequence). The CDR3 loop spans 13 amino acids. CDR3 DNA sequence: TGTGCCAGCAGTGGGGTGAAGGGGGAGACCCAGTACTTC. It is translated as CASSGVKGETQYF.

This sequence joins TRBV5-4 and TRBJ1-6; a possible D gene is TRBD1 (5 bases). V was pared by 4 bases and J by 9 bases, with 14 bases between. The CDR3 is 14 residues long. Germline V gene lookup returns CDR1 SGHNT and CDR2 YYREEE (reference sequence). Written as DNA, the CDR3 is TGTGCCAGCAGCAATGACAGAAGCACTTCACCCCTCCACTTT. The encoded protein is CASSNDRSTSPLHF.

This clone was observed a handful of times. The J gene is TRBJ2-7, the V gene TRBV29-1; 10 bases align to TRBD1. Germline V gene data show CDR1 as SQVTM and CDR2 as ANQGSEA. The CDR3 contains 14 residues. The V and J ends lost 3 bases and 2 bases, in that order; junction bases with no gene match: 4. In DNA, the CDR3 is TGCAGCGTTGAGGCCGGGACAGGGGCCTACGAGCAGTACTTC. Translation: CSVEAGTGAYEQYF.

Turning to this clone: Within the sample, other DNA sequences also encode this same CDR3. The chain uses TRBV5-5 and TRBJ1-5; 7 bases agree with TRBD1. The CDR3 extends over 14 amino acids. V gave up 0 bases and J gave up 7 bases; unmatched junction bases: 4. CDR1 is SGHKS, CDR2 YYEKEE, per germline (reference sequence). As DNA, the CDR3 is TGTGCCAGCAGCTTGGGACAGGGCCGGCAGCCCCAGCATTTT. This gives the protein CASSLGQGRQPQHF.

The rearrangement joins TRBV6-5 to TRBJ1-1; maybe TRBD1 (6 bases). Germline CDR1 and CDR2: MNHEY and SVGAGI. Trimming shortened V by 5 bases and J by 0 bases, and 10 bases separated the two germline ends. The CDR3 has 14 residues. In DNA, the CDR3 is TGTGCCAGCAGTGACCAGGGGATGAACACTGAAGCTTTCTTT. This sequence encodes CASSDQGMNTEAFF.

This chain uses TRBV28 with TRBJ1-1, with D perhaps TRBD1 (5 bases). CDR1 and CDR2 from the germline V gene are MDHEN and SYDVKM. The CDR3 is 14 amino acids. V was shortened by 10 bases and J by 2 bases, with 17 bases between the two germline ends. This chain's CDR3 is CAIEEWGGNTEAFF. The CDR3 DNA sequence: TGTGCCATCGAGGAATGGGGGGGAAACACTGAAGCTTTCTTT.